This T cell receptor beta chain came from a study of blood T cells in healthy people across ages. General study results and limits: Roughly linear age-related decline in beta diversity appeared, significant by age approximately 40. Reliance upon unsorted PBMCs precluded definitive naive versus antigen-experienced comparison.

A second PCR, run for roughly 7 to 11 cycles, used a sample-barcoded 5' primer plus a J-beta primer mix. TCRdb fed the 5' RACE reads into MiXCR, producing one record per CDR3 protein. The sample lists about 1.7 million distinct CDR3 sequences; approximately 28% were seen once. Remarks on this clonotype: Its antigen remains unknown. A read error may account for a junction end that differs from germline.

Peripheral blood was drawn, around 9.5 milliliters per donor. The CDR3 spans 15 residues. The germline V gene encodes CDR1 SEHNR and CDR2 FQNEAQ (reference sequence). The V gene is TRBV7-9, the J gene TRBJ2-7, with TRBD1 identical over 8 bases. Sequenced input: blood. This receptor was obtained from a woman aged 25 to 39 in good health. CDR3 nucleotides: TGTGCCAGCAGCTTAGGCCAGGGGGCTACCTACGAGCAGTGCTTC. It translates to CASSLGQGATYEQCF.